What follows describes a single T cell receptor beta chain. Trimming took 2 bases from V and 2 from J, leaving 5 bases between them. This CDR3 contains 13 residues. Germline CDR1 is MNHNY and CDR2 is SVGAGI (reference sequence). They ran version v3.0 of the immunoSEQ assay at survey level. Here immunoSEQ multiplex PCR was the method, and the copy in TCRdb shows in-frame clones only, minus some. Of roughly 31,000 clones in the sample, approximately 91% are singletons; the top ten hold roughly 7%. The record originates from a study of long-term antiretroviral therapy in people with HIV. The wider study: The immediate-ART recommendation dates to 2015, and the earliest samples predate it by about a decade.

Every one of the participants with HIV received treatment in the United States. The source was unsorted PBMCs, collected roughly 5 years before starting antiretroviral therapy. The chain recombines TRBV6-6 with TRBJ2-3, with unresolved D. This clonotype originated in a man aged 45-65 years with HIV. In DNA, the CDR3 is TGTGCCAGCAGTTACGTTTTCACAGATACGCAGTATTTT. Its translation is CASSYVFTDTQYF.